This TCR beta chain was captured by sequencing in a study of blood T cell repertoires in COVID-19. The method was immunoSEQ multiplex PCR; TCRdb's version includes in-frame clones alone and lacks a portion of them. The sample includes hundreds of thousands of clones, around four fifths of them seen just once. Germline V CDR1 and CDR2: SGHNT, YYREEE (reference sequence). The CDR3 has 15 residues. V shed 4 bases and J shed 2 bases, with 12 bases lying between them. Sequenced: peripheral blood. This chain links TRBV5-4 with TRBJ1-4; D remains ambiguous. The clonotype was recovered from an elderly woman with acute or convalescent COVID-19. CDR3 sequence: CASSRGSGTNEKLFF. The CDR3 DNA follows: TGTGCCAGCAGCCGGGGATCCGGTACTAATGAAAAACTGTTTTTT.